The 32 T cell receptor beta chains below all came from one sample that was sequenced in a study of regulatory T cells in long-lasting Graves disease. As to time point: persistent/refractory GD, antithyroid drugs over 5 years with positive TRAb. From PBMCs, RNA was extracted and then used to make the TCR library. iRepertoire HTBI primers and Arm-PCR of CDR3 regions built TCR beta libraries. TCRdb passed the multiplex PCR reads through MiXCR, listing each CDR3 protein once. The sample has approximately 350,000 distinct CDR3 sequences; approximately 25% are singletons. The material was peripheral blood mononuclear cells (PBMCs), obtained when the disease was refractory, from a patient treated with antithyroid drugs. These receptors were taken from a woman aged 40-49 years with Graves disease.

The V and J genes are TRBV2 and TRBJ2-2, with 9 bases that match TRBD1. In germline, CDR1 is SNHLY, CDR2 FYNNEI. Unmatched junction bases numbered 10, after V lost 5 bases and J lost 6 bases. The CDR3 runs 16 residues. DNA for the CDR3: TGTGCCAGCAGTTACAGGGGGCGCCTGTCCGCCGGGGAGCTGTTTTTT. This gives the protein CASSYRGRLSAGELFF.

In its sample, this clonotype was seen a few times. The chain employs TRBV2 and TRBJ2-7, with TRBD1 as a possible D gene (7 bases). V was pared by 1 base and J by 7 bases, with 11 bases between. Germline V lookup: CDR1 SNHLY, CDR2 FYNNEI. The CDR3 sequence is 13 residues long. This chain's CDR3 is CASSEEQGREQYF. In DNA, the CDR3 is TGTGCCAGCAGTGAAGAACAGGGGAGGGAGCAGTACTTC.

This rearrangement joins TRBV6-1 to TRBJ2-5; 11 nucleotides align to TRBD2. V dropped 6 bases and J dropped 4; count of bases not matched to a gene: 13. Germline V gene data show CDR1 as MNHNS and CDR2 as SASEGT. The length of the CDR3 is 17 residues. The CDR3 sequence is CASRLSSGRRLTETQYF. CDR3 coding DNA: TGTGCCAGCAGACTCTCTAGCGGGAGGCGATTAACAGAGACCCAGTACTTC.

The chain combines TRBV27 with TRBJ2-3, with D maybe TRBD2 (6 bases). The CDR3 is 16 residues long. The ends were cut back, 4 bases at V and 2 bases at J, with 16 bases in the middle. CDR1 MNHEY and CDR2 SMNVEV come from the germline V gene (reference sequence). For the CDR3, the DNA is TGTGCCAGCAGTTCACCCCACAGCGGGTACACAGATACGCAGTATTTT. This sequence encodes CASSSPHSGYTDTQYF.

This chain uses TRBV5-1 with TRBJ2-2; 8 positions match TRBD2. This CDR3 region has 15 residues. Trimming removed 3 bases from V and 4 bases from J; junction bases left unmatched: 5. Germline lookup yields CDR1 SGHRS and CDR2 YFSETQ. CDR3 sequence reads: CASSSLGTSTGELFF. The CDR3 DNA sequence: TGCGCCAGCAGCTCGCTTGGGACTAGCACCGGGGAGCTGTTTTTT.

The chain is built from TRBV29-1 and TRBJ2-7; 10 bases fit TRBD1. The CDR3 spans 13 residues. CDR1 is SQVTM, CDR2 ANQGSEA, per germline. Trimming removed 2 bases from V and 6 bases from J; junction bases left unmatched: 4. CDR3 residues: CSVERQGAGEQYF. The DNA of the CDR3 is TGCAGCGTTGAAAGACAGGGGGCTGGCGAGCAGTACTTC.

The chain carries TRBV29-1 and TRBJ1-1; D may be TRBD1 (5 bases). CDR1 is SQVTM, CDR2 ANQGSEA, per germline. The CDR3 contains 13 residues. The germline V and J ends were trimmed by 5 bases and 5 bases, with 15 bases remaining between them. Here the CDR3 DNA reads TGCAGCGTTTCTCTCCAGGGTTCGACTGAAGCTTTCTTT. Amino acid sequence: CSVSLQGSTEAFF. The full variable domain, with the rest looked up from reference TRBV29-1 and TRBJ1-1, is SAVISQKPSRDICQRGTSLTIQCQVDSQVTMMFWYRQQPGQSLTLIATANQGSEATYESGFVIDKFPISRPNLTFSTLTVSNMSPEDSSIYLCSVSLQGSTEAFFGQGTRLTVV.

In its sample, this clonotype was seen many times. The genes are TRBV6-5 and TRBJ1-1; D possibly corresponds to TRBD1 (6 bases). The CDR3 has 16 residues. Deletions cut 2 bases from V and 4 bases from J, with 17 bases between. From germline, CDR1 is MNHEY and CDR2 SVGAGI. Written as DNA, the CDR3 is TGTGCCAGCAGTTACGGGGGCAGGGCCCGTGGCACTGAAGCTTTCTTT. This codes for CASSYGGRARGTEAFF.

This clonotype was recorded a few times. The V gene is TRBV29-1, the J gene TRBJ1-1; 9 positions agree with TRBD1. V gave up 6 bases and J gave up 4 bases; unmatched junction bases: 6. In germline, CDR1 is SQVTM, CDR2 ANQGSEA. This CDR3 is 13 amino acids long. The CDR3 protein is CSVGGTGSTEAFF. In DNA, the CDR3 is TGCAGCGTGGGCGGGACAGGGTCCACTGAAGCTTTCTTT.

This clonotype was detected a few times. CDR3 residues: CASSSPRDSDLREQYF. In nucleotides, the CDR3 is TGTGCCAGCAGCTCCCCCCGAGACAGTGACCTACGCGAGCAGTACTTC. The chain joins TRBV7-9 to TRBJ2-7; D possibly corresponds to TRBD1 (5 bases). Per germline, CDR1 SEHNR and CDR2 FQNEAQ (reference sequence). V lost 4 bases, J lost 6 bases, and 22 bases lay in between. The CDR3 covers 16 residues.

Many counts were recorded for this clonotype. The chain recombines TRBV11-2 with TRBJ1-1; D uncertain. CDR1 and CDR2 (germline): SGHAT, FQNNGV. Trimming took off 6 bases at V and 4 bases at J, with 12 bases between the two ends. This CDR3 is built from 13 residues. The CDR3 DNA reads TGTGCCAGCAGACTCCGGGCCGTCACTGAAGCTTTCTTT. Translating it yields CASRLRAVTEAFF. Full variable domain (outside the CDR3, taken from reference TRBV11-2 and TRBJ1-1): EAGVAQSPRYKIIEKRQSVAFWCNPISGHATLYWYQQILGQGPKLLIQFQNNGVVDDSQLPKDRFSAERLKGVDSTLKIQPAKLEDSAVYLCASRLRAVTEAFFGQGTRLTVV.

This clonotype was picked up a small number of times. The gene calls are TRBV6-1 and TRBJ2-3, with TRBD1 matching 11 bases. The trim removed 2 bases at V and 4 bases at J, leaving 8 bases unmatched. The CDR3 is made up of 17 amino acids. Germline lookup yields CDR1 MNHNS and CDR2 SASEGT. The CDR3 loop reads CASSERRDRGGADTQYF. CDR3 bases: TGTGCCAGCAGTGAACGGAGGGACAGGGGGGGAGCAGATACGCAGTATTTT.

In its sample, this clonotype was seen many times. Written as DNA, the CDR3 is TGTGCCAGCAGTGATGATAGTACCGGACGGAGCTCCTACGAGCAGTACTTC. Translation gives CASSDDSTGRSSYEQYF. The rearrangement links TRBV2 to TRBJ2-7; D is ambiguous. CDR1 is SNHLY and CDR2 is FYNNEI in the germline V gene. The ends were cut back, 3 bases at V and 0 bases at J, with 18 bases in the middle. The CDR3 runs 17 residues.

Many counts were recorded for this clonotype. This chain joins TRBV3-1 and TRBJ1-2; D not certain. V dropped 0 bases and J dropped 5 bases, with 10 bases sitting between them. The CDR3 runs to 14 residues. CDR1 and CDR2 from the germline V gene are LGHDT and YNNKEL (reference sequence). CDR3 sequence reads: CASSQEGRVYGYTF. CDR3 nucleotide sequence: TGTGCCAGCAGCCAAGAAGGTCGGGTATATGGCTACACCTTC.

J is TRBJ1-5 and V is TRBV27; a weak D match, TRBD1 (6 bases). This CDR3 comprises 14 residues. Trimming took off 8 bases at V and 4 bases at J, with 15 bases between the two ends. The germline V gene has CDR1 MNHEY and CDR2 SMNVEV (reference sequence). The CDR3 region is CASAPKGVNQPQHF. CDR3 bases: TGTGCCAGCGCCCCAAAGGGGGTGAATCAGCCCCAGCATTTT.

The V call is TRBV20-1, the J call TRBJ1-3; D gene unclear. The CDR3 consists of 15 residues. Trimming stripped 4 bases from V and 6 bases from J, with 19 bases between. Germline CDR1 DFQATT, CDR2 SNEGSKA (reference sequence). The CDR3 bases are TGCAGTGCTATTTTCCTGGAACCCGGACCAAACACCATATATTTT. Amino acids: CSAIFLEPGPNTIYF.

This clonotype was detected many times. The V gene is TRBV12-3 or TRBV12-4, the J gene TRBJ2-7; D remains unclear. The CDR3 contains 14 residues. V lost 7 bases and J lost 5, with 18 bases in between. In DNA form, the CDR3 reads TGTGCCAGCAAACCTTCGACTGACTGGGACGAGCAGTACTTC. Translated, it gives CASKPSTDWDEQYF.

V and J are TRBV6-1 and TRBJ1-6, with 8 bases fitting TRBD1. Trimming at V came to 6 bases and at J to 5 bases, leaving 6 bases not matched to a gene. The CDR3 runs 15 residues. CDR1 and CDR2 (germline): MNHNS, SASEGT. The CDR3 loop is CASRNGDRNNSPLHF. The CDR3 region has the DNA TGTGCCAGCAGAAATGGGGACAGGAATAATTCACCCCTCCACTTT.

About this clonotype: The missing conserved phenylalanine or tryptophan at the end of this CDR3 makes a read error likely. The genes are TRBV4-1 and TRBJ2-7; no definite D call. The CDR3 totals 15 residues. Trimming left V 1 base short and J 2 bases short, with 12 bases between. The germline gives CDR1 MGHRA, CDR2 YSYEKL. CDR3 coding DNA: TGCGCCAGCAGCCAAGGAGAGCTTTTCACCTACGAGCAGTACCTC. Its protein product is CASSQGELFTYEQYL.

The chain uses TRBV9 and TRBJ2-7; D is undetermined. This CDR3 contains 14 residues. Per the germline V gene, CDR1 is SGDLS and CDR2 is YYNGEE. Trimming pared 4 bases from V and 0 bases from J, leaving 11 bases between. The CDR3 spells CASSPPADSYEQYF. The DNA of the CDR3 is TGTGCCAGCAGCCCCCCGGCCGACTCCTACGAGCAGTACTTC.

This clonotype came up many times. The chain uses TRBV7-8 and TRBJ2-2, with D uncertain. V shed 1 base and J shed 1 base, with 4 bases lying between them. Per the germline V gene, CDR1 is SGHVS and CDR2 is FQNEAQ. The CDR3 extends over 14 amino acids. The DNA of the CDR3 is TGTGCCAGCAGCTTAGTCAGGAACACCGGGGAGCTGTTTTTT. Translating gives CASSLVRNTGELFF.

This clonotype has a handful of counts. V is TRBV10-3 and J is TRBJ1-5, with 7 bases fitting TRBD1. The junction had 14 bases not matched to a gene; V was cut back by 4 bases and J by 5 bases. Germline values: CDR1 ENHRY, CDR2 SYGVKD. This CDR3 has 17 residues. The CDR3 bases are TGTGCCATCAGTGGGAGTAATTCGGACAGGCCGTATCAGCCCCAGCATTTT. It is translated as CAISGSNSDRPYQPQHF.

This clonotype turned up a few times. The rearrangement joins TRBV24-1 to TRBJ2-6, with 7 bases aligning to TRBD1. Germline CDR1 reads KGHDR; CDR2 reads SFDVKD. V dropped 4 bases and J dropped 0; count of bases not matched to a gene: 8. This CDR3 region has 18 residues. The CDR3: CATSDPGQPPSGANVLTF. Here the CDR3 DNA reads TGTGCCACCAGTGACCCGGGACAGCCCCCCTCTGGGGCCAACGTCCTGACTTTC.

The chain has TRBV7-9 and TRBJ2-7; maybe TRBD1 (5 bases). CDR3 length equals 14 residues. Germline CDR1 SEHNR, CDR2 FQNEAQ (reference sequence). Trimming left V 3 bases short and J 3 bases short, with 12 bases between. Written as DNA, the CDR3 is TGTGCCAGCAGCTTGGGCGGACAAAACTACGAGCAGTACTTC. It encodes CASSLGGQNYEQYF.

This clonotype was detected ten times or more. This sequence joins TRBV6-1 and TRBJ2-7; TRBD2 might be the D (6 bases). V shed 2 bases and J shed 1 base, with 15 bases lying between them. The CDR3 covers 16 residues. CDR1 is MNHNS, CDR2 SASEGT, per germline. The CDR3 loop is CASSEHGRRISYEQYF. The CDR3 bases are TGTGCCAGCAGTGAACACGGGAGACGAATTTCCTACGAGCAGTACTTC.

The CDR3 coding sequence is TGTGCCAGCTCTATCGCAGGGGGAGGCCAGCCCCAGCATTTT. It is translated as CASSIAGGGQPQHF. This chain connects TRBV6-4 to TRBJ1-5; 7 bases map to TRBD1. Germline CDR1 is MRHNA and CDR2 is SNTAGT. This CDR3 spans 14 amino acids. V shed 8 bases, J shed 7 bases, and the junction held 11 bases outside the gene matches.

At least ten counts were recorded for this clonotype. V and J are TRBV11-2 and TRBJ2-5; no clear D. This CDR3 spans 13 amino acids. V was clipped by 2 bases and J by 10 bases, with 14 bases between them. Germline values: CDR1 SGHAT, CDR2 FQNNGV. CDR3: CASSLLPQVDQYF. The CDR3 nucleotides read TGTGCCAGCAGCTTATTGCCCCAAGTCGACCAGTACTTC.

The chain employs TRBV5-1 and TRBJ2-7, with 10 bases that match TRBD2. Germline V gives CDR1 SGHRS, CDR2 YFSETQ. The V and J ends lost 4 bases and 7 bases, in that order; junction bases with no gene match: 11. The CDR3 has 15 residues. The CDR3 region has the DNA TGCGCCAGCAGCACCGAGCTAGCGGGAGAATCGGAGCAGTACTTC. It is translated as CASSTELAGESEQYF.

In its sample, this clonotype was seen a few times. This may come from a read error, since a much larger clone is one base off. The chain has TRBV28 and TRBJ1-1; a possible D gene is TRBD1 (5 bases). CDR3 length equals 15 residues. V was pared by 11 bases and J by 3 bases, with 22 bases between. The germline V gene encodes CDR1 MDHEN and CDR2 SYDVKM. The CDR3 DNA reads as TGTGCCGGCGGCGGTGCGGACACAGGACACACTGAAGCTTTCTTT. Residues: CAGGGADTGHTEAFF.

V and J are TRBV2 and TRBJ1-2; TRBD1 matches at 11 bases. CDR3 length: 14 residues. Losses at the gene ends were 6 bases for V and 4 bases for J; bases not matched to a gene: 4. Germline V gene sequence: CDR1 SNHLY, CDR2 FYNNEI. The CDR3 sequence is CASSVGQGGYGYTF. The CDR3 coding sequence is TGTGCCAGCAGCGTGGGACAGGGGGGCTATGGCTACACCTTC.

A note on this clonotype: A read error may be the cause here, since a much bigger clone is one base away. The chain has TRBV6-1 and TRBJ2-7; 8 bases line up with TRBD2. Germline CDR1 MNHNS, CDR2 SASEGT. This CDR3 spans 17 amino acids. The CDR3 DNA reads as TGTGTCAGCAGTGAACCATCGGGACTAGAGGCCTTTCGCGAGCAGTACTTC. Its protein product is CVSSEPSGLEAFREQYF.

This clonotype was counted at least ten times. J is TRBJ1-5 and V is TRBV28; D not certain. Trimming pared 1 base from V and 10 bases from J, leaving 8 bases between. The CDR3 has 12 amino acids. The germline CDR1 and CDR2 sequences are MDHEN and SYDVKM. CDR3 protein: CASSLSQYPQHF. The CDR3 DNA reads TGTGCCAGCAGTTTATCACAGTACCCCCAGCATTTT.